Following are 19 T cell receptor beta chains from one sample sequenced in a study of blood T cell repertoires in COVID-19 (dated by TCRdb to about 2020). Library prep was done by the immunoSEQ multiplex PCR assay. TCRdb holds this immuneACCESS table with in-frame rearrangements only. Some clones are missing; in checked studies, unresolved V genes explain under half, and the rest has no known cause. This sample gives 75,000 to 90,000 clones in total; 91% of them show up just once. The leading ten clones occupy about 5.8% of the sample. The sequenced sample consisted of peripheral blood. All receptors derive from a human donor in a cohort sampled during active COVID-19.

V and J are TRBV5-5 and TRBJ2-4, with TRBD1 matching 11 bases. CDR3 length equals 20 residues. Losses at the gene ends were 1 base for V and 4 bases for J; bases not matched to a gene: 16. Germline loops: CDR1 SGHKS, CDR2 YYEKEE (reference sequence). The CDR3 nucleotides read TGTGCCAGCAGCTTGCGATCCGGGACAGGGGGAGGAAATGGGAAAAACATTCAGTACTTC. Translation: CASSLRSGTGGGNGKNIQYF.

The chain uses TRBV10-1 and TRBJ1-2, with D perhaps TRBD1 (5 bases). CDR1 and CDR2 (germline): WNHNN, SYGVQD (reference sequence). There are 14 residues in the CDR3. Deletions cut 8 bases from V and 10 bases from J, with 23 bases between. CDR3: CASQSSGALTLYTF. The CDR3 DNA reads TGCGCCAGCCAGTCGAGCGGGGCCCTCACACTCTACACCTTC.

The rearrangement joins TRBV9 to TRBJ2-7, with D unresolved. The CDR3 sequence is 15 residues long. Germline CDR1 reads SGDLS; CDR2 reads YYNGEE. V was clipped by 0 bases and J by 2 bases, with 12 bases between them. CDR3 in DNA: TGTGCCAGCAGCGTAGATGATGGCAGAACCTACGAGCAGTACTTC. This gives the protein CASSVDDGRTYEQYF.

The CDR3 DNA is TGTGCCAGCAGTTCGCAGGGAAACACCATATATTTT. Its protein product is CASSSQGNTIYF. V and J are TRBV25-1 and TRBJ1-3; no clear D. V lost 5 bases and J 4 bases, leaving 6 bases between the germline ends. CDR3 length: 12 amino acids. Looked up from germline, CDR1 is MGHDK and CDR2 is SYGVNS.

This clone was recorded once. This chain uses TRBV18 with TRBJ1-2; 8 bases agree with TRBD1. The CDR3 runs to 16 residues. The germline V gene encodes CDR1 KGHSH and CDR2 LQKENI. J lost 4 bases, V lost 5 bases, and 12 bases had no gene match. CDR3 nucleotide sequence: TGTGCCAGCTCAACTGATCCAGGGGGCCGGAGCTATGGCTACACCTTC. It yields the protein CASSTDPGGRSYGYTF.

The chain has TRBV4-2 and TRBJ2-7; 11 nucleotides line up with TRBD2. The length of the CDR3 is 17 residues. Germline loops: CDR1 LGHNA, CDR2 YNFKEQ. Trimming removed 0 bases from V and 3 bases from J; junction bases left unmatched: 7. CDR3 sequence reads: CASSQDEPSGGHYEQYF. The CDR3, as DNA: TGTGCCAGCAGCCAAGATGAGCCTAGCGGGGGGCACTACGAGCAGTACTTC.

V and J are TRBV7-2 and TRBJ2-3, with D perhaps matching TRBD1 (7 bases). Trimming cost V 1 base and J 6 bases, with 14 bases left between them. The CDR3 is made up of 15 amino acids. Germline V gene data show CDR1 as SGHTA and CDR2 as FQGNSA. The CDR3 bases are TGTGCCAGCAGCTTAGTATCCCAGGGGGGTGATACGCAGTATTTT. This encodes CASSLVSQGGDTQYF.

This rearrangement joins TRBV18 to TRBJ2-3; D unresolved. The CDR3 has 16 residues. The germline gives CDR1 KGHSH, CDR2 LQKENI. Trimming cost V 1 base and J 2 bases, with 13 bases left between them. CDR3 coding DNA: TGTGCCAGCTCACCACAATGGGCCGACACCACAGATACGCAGTATTTT. Its translation: CASSPQWADTTDTQYF. The entire variable domain, with the rest obtained from reference TRBV18 and TRBJ2-3, is as follows: NAGVMQNPRHLVRRRGQEARLRCSPMKGHSHVYWYRQLPEEGLKFMVYLQKENIIDESGMPKERFSAEFPKEGPSILRIQQVVRGDSAAYFCASSPQWADTTDTQYFGPGTRLTVL.

This chain links TRBV21-1 with TRBJ2-7; TRBD1 is taken as the D call from the table, unchecked against the DNA. TRBV21-1 is classified as a pseudogene. This CDR3 has 17 residues. Here the CDR3 DNA reads TGTGCCAGCAGCAAAGGGGGACAGGGGGGCAACTCCTACGAGCAGTACTTC. Translated, it gives CASSKGGQGGNSYEQYF.

This clone is a singleton in its sample. This chain uses TRBV20-1 with TRBJ1-1; D call uncertain. The ends were cut back, 1 base at V and 7 bases at J, with 7 bases in the middle. Per germline, CDR1 DFQATT and CDR2 SNEGSKA (reference sequence). The CDR3 consists of 11 residues. The CDR3 DNA reads as TGCAGTGCTAGAGTCCAGTATGAAGCTTTCTTT. It codes for CSARVQYEAFF.

The chain links TRBV5-5 to TRBJ1-1; D is ambiguous. Trimming took 5 bases from V and 11 from J, leaving 28 bases between them. The CDR3 length is 16 residues. Germline lookup yields CDR1 SGHKS and CDR2 YYEKEE (reference sequence). This CDR3 reads CASSSGLLGGPFGAFF. For the CDR3, the DNA is TGTGCCAGCAGTTCCGGGCTCCTCGGAGGGCCATTTGGGGCTTTCTTT.

This chain uses TRBV7-9 with TRBJ2-1; 7 bases agree with TRBD2. The CDR3 covers 14 residues. The germline gives CDR1 SEHNR, CDR2 FQNEAQ (reference sequence). Trimming took 4 bases from V and 10 from J; bases not matched to a gene: 10. CDR3 region: CASSSLADLGEQFF. As DNA, the CDR3 is TGTGCCAGCAGCTCCCTAGCGGACTTGGGCGAGCAGTTCTTC.

The V gene is TRBV2, the J gene TRBJ1-3, with TRBD1 identical over 10 bases. Germline CDR1 SNHLY, CDR2 FYNNEI. CDR3 size: 14 residues. The J segment lost 2 bases and the V segment lost 6 bases, leaving 1 base of the junction unmatched. The CDR3 DNA follows: TGTGCCAGCAGGGGGACAGGGGCTGGAAACACCATATATTTT. It specifies CASRGTGAGNTIYF. The whole variable domain, filled in from reference TRBV2 and TRBJ1-3, reads EPEVTQTPSHQVTQMGQEVILRCVPISNHLYFYWYRQILGQKVEFLVSFYNNEISEKSEIFDDQFSVERPDGSNFTLKIRSTKLEDSAMYFCASRGTGAGNTIYFGEGSWLTVV.

This clone was counted a few times. V gene TRBV3-1 (or the pseudogene TRBV3-2) combines with J gene TRBJ2-7; TRBD1 agrees at 7 bases. The germline V gene encodes CDR1 LGHDT and CDR2 YNNKEL (reference sequence). The CDR3 sequence is 12 residues long. The junction had 1 base not matched to a gene; V was cut back by 3 bases and J by 5 bases. CDR3 bases: TGTGCCAGCAGCCAGGGACAGAACGAGCAGTACTTC. Its translation: CASSQGQNEQYF.

This chain links TRBV4-2 with TRBJ2-5; D is possibly TRBD2 (6 bases). V lost 0 bases to trimming and J lost 1 base, with 12 bases between them. Looked up from germline, CDR1 is LGHNA and CDR2 is YNFKEQ. The CDR3 consists of 16 residues. CDR3 loop: CASSQDRGGAQETQYF. CDR3 nucleotides: TGTGCCAGCAGCCAAGATCGAGGAGGGGCCCAAGAGACCCAGTACTTC.

The genes are TRBV9 and TRBJ2-5; 10 positions match TRBD2. Germline trimming cut 0 bases from V and 1 base from J; bases unmatched to any gene: 3. The CDR3 loop spans 16 amino acids. Germline CDR1 is SGDLS and CDR2 is YYNGEE. The CDR3 nucleotides are TGTGCCAGCAGCGTAGCAGCTAGCGGGGGCCAAGAGACCCAGTACTTC. Its translation is CASSVAASGGQETQYF.

The chain carries TRBV10-3 and TRBJ2-7, with 7 positions matching TRBD1. V lost 3 bases and J lost 8; bases outside the gene matches: 7. Germline V gene lookup returns CDR1 ENHRY and CDR2 SYGVKD. The CDR3 contains 13 residues. The CDR3 is CAISEETGSKQYF. The DNA for the CDR3 is TGTGCCATCAGTGAAGAGACAGGGTCCAAGCAGTACTTC.

The CDR3, as DNA: TGTGCCAGTAGTGGAAAGGGCGGGGAAAAACTGTTTTTT. The encoded protein is CASSGKGGEKLFF. The chain employs TRBV19 and TRBJ1-4, with D uncertain. V was pared by 5 bases and J by 8 bases, with 12 bases between. There are 13 residues in the CDR3. Germline CDR1 LNHDA, CDR2 SQIVND (reference sequence).

The chain uses TRBV9 and TRBJ2-2; perhaps TRBD2 as D (6 bases). V was shortened by 0 bases and J by 0 bases, with 9 bases between the two germline ends. CDR3 size: 16 residues. CDR1 and CDR2 from the germline V gene are SGDLS and YYNGEE. The CDR3 DNA follows: TGTGCCAGCAGCGTAGAAGGCGGGGCGAACACCGGGGAGCTGTTTTTT. Translation: CASSVEGGANTGELFF. Supplemented by reference TRBV9 and TRBJ2-2, the full variable domain reads DSGVTQTPKHLITATGQRVTLRCSPRSGDLSVYWYQQSLDQGLQFLIQYYNGEERAKGNILERFSAQQFPDLHSELNLSSLELGDSALYFCASSVEGGANTGELFFGEGSRLTVL.